This T cell receptor (beta chain) derives from a study of CD8+ T cells in alopecia areata. Overall study: Treated patients received oral tofacitinib, 5 to 10 mg twice daily.

The treatment was: oral pan-JAK inhibitor, 5-10 mg twice daily. This CDR3 comprises 11 residues. CDR1 is MNHEY and CDR2 is SMNVEV in the germline V gene (reference sequence). On this clone: An end of the junction differs from the germline gene, which may be a read error.

In each case, RNA was isolated and then reverse transcribed into cDNA as the sequencing template. Here immunoSEQ multiplex PCR was the method, and the copy in TCRdb shows in-frame clones only, minus some. This table holds about 220,000 clones, approximately 57% found once. The J gene is TRBJ2-7, the V gene TRBV27, with D uncertain. The sample was CD4+ T cells sorted from blood, taken at week 4, from a patient treated with tofacitinib. The clonotype comes from a human donor with alopecia areata. The CDR3 reads CASSQGLFMHF. The CDR3 DNA follows: TGTGCCAGCAGTCAAGGCTTGTTTATGCACTTC.